This TCR beta chain originates from a study of identical twins. V shed 1 base and J shed 6 bases, with 14 bases lying between them. CDR1 SGHRS and CDR2 YFSETQ come from the germline V gene. The CDR3 consists of 14 residues. MiXCR, run by TCRdb on the 5' RACE reads, gives a single entry per CDR3 protein. Among hundreds of thousands of distinct CDR3 sequences, around 10% were seen once, and the ten largest hold around 5.1%. The table lists this clonotype with a few counts. This chain joins TRBV5-1 and TRBJ2-7; a possible D gene is TRBD1 (5 bases). This receptor was obtained from a woman between 18 and 29 years old in good health. Sequenced sample: memory (CD45RO+) T cells sorted from blood. The CDR3 sequence is CASSLWGPGSEQYF. For the CDR3, the DNA is TGCGCCAGCAGCTTGTGGGGCCCAGGAAGCGAGCAGTACTTC.